This T cell receptor beta chain was retrieved from a study of CD8+ T cells in alopecia areata. Study-wide points: Resident alphabeta T cells of normal skin are also sequenced in scalp samples.

Extracted RNA was reverse transcribed, and the resulting cDNA served as sequencing template. The protocol was immunoSEQ multiplex PCR, while the TCRdb copy is restricted to in-frame clones and leaves out a portion. The sample shows about 140,000 clones, roughly half of them seen only once. In the case of this clone: Its antigen remains unidentified.

With 3 bases removed from V and 5 bases from J, the gap between germline ends came to 14 bases. CDR3 size: 15 residues. Germline loops: CDR1 LGHNA, CDR2 YNFKEQ. The sequence came from a human donor with alopecia areata. The chain has TRBV4-2 and TRBJ1-5; no firm D call. Specimen: CD4+ T cells sorted from blood, collected at week 0. The CDR3 coding sequence is TGTGCCAGCAGCCAGGAGGACGGAGATTATCAGCCCCAGCATTTT. This codes for CASSQEDGDYQPQHF.